This TCR beta chain appears in the sequencing data of a study of OX40 agonist ivuxolimab in advanced cancers. Study-wide background: Dose-escalation cases comprised hepatocellular carcinoma, melanoma, renal cell or head and neck cancer.

TCRdb keeps only in-frame clones here, not all; method: immunoSEQ multiplex PCR. The sample includes 55,000 to 85,000 clones, about 83% seen only once; the top ten take 0.6% to 0.8%. Deletions cut 4 bases from V and 4 bases from J, with 17 bases between. This CDR3 region has 16 residues. Germline V gene sequence: CDR1 MGHRA, CDR2 YSYEKL. Notes on the study in general: The authors also found low normalized T-cell clonal expansion in some nonresponders.

This clone was detected only a few times. Its antigen is as yet unknown. Material: CD4+ or CD8+ T cells sorted from blood, obtained in a trial of the OX40 agonist ivuxolimab. The genes are TRBV4-1 and TRBJ1-5; TRBD1 might be the D (5 bases). This TCR was recovered from an adult with an advanced solid tumor such as melanoma, head and neck, liver or kidney cancer. The CDR3 DNA sequence: TGCGCCAGCAGCCCGTCCCGGGACGGCCGAAATCAGCCCCAGCATTTT. Its translation: CASSPSRDGRNQPQHF.